These T cell receptor beta chains were read from a single sample in a study of shared clonotypes between healthy human individuals. Data came from immunoSEQ multiplex PCR; TCRdb stores just in-frame clones and leaves some out. The table records under 2,000,000 clones, around 96% of them present only once. Sequencing input: naive CD8+ T cells sorted from blood. Source of these receptors: a man aged 18 to 30 in good health. Both conserved end residues are part of each CDR3. Expanded clones get a size class; other rows say once, few or many, or leave the size out.

>TRBJ2-7|.|TRBV6-1
CASIDLGEQYF
>TRBJ1-1|.|TRBV13
CASSQDRENTEAFF
>TRBJ2-3|.|TRBV27
CASSLIQGYLSTDTQYF
>TRBJ2-7|.|TRBV27
CASSLGTESYEQYF
>TRBJ1-2|.|TRBV27
CASSLDSYNGYTF
>TRBJ2-7|.|TRBV28
CASSYRGLYEQYF
>TRBJ2-7|.|TRBV28
CASSLDSGYEQYF
>TRBJ2-7|.|TRBV5-4
CASSHTDIPLEQYF
>TRBJ1-6|.|TRBV28
CASSWTGQNSPLHF
>TRBJ1-2|.|TRBV27
CASSLGGLDYGYTF
>TRBJ2-2|.|TRBV6-1
CASSPRTGLTGELFF
>TRBJ2-7|once|TRBV6-5
CASSYRAGADPPEQYF
>TRBJ2-3|.|TRBV18
CASSPTGAASTDTQYF
>TRBJ2-3|.|TRBV7-2
CASSPIERWEGGDTQYF
>TRBJ2-3|.|TRBV27
CASSLSSTDTQYF
>TRBJ2-2|.|TRBV4-3
CASSQDRISGARTGELFF